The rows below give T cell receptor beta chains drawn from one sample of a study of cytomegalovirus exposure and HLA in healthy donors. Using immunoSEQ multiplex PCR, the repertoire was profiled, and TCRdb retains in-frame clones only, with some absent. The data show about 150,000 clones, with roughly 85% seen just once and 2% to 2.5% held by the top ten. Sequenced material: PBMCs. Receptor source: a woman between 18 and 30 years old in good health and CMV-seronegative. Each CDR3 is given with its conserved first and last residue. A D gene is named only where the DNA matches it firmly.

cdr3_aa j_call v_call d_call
CSARLGQGVFF TRBJ1-4 TRBV20-1 TRBD1
CASTFGGDSRRVQYF TRBJ2-7 TRBV2 .
CASIAGGPGNTIYF TRBJ1-3 TRBV6-5 .
CASSRLGGVASPLHF TRBJ1-6 TRBV7-8 .
CASSETRQLENTEAFF TRBJ1-1 TRBV11-2 .
CASSSNRRNEQFF TRBJ2-1 TRBV10-1 .
CASSAGQALSGYTF TRBJ1-2 TRBV7-2 TRBD1
CASGDPGQGTYEQYF TRBJ2-7 TRBV7-2 TRBD1
CASSLGGPNGHSNQPQHF TRBJ1-5 TRBV27 .
CASSEATGGDEQYF TRBJ2-7 TRBV6-1 TRBD1
CASSPIRDPTYEQYF TRBJ2-7 TRBV11-2 .
CASSAPGGSGNTIYF TRBJ1-3 TRBV7-9 TRBD1
CASSRAGLTEAFF TRBJ1-1 TRBV11-2 .
CASSLLAGSHNEQFF TRBJ2-1 TRBV5-1 .
CASSYMTGASGPQHF TRBJ1-5 TRBV28 TRBD1
CASSSSGGVETQYF TRBJ2-5 TRBV19 TRBD2
CASSYNSNQPQHF TRBJ1-5 TRBV6-6 .
CASSPTGQGPYGYTF TRBJ1-2 TRBV28 TRBD1
CASSKRNSNQPQHF TRBJ1-5 TRBV19 .
CASSRGRYEQYF TRBJ2-7 TRBV14 TRBD2
CAMSGASYEQYF TRBJ2-7 TRBV10-3 .
CATSPSPWTSGHEQYF TRBJ2-7 TRBV15 TRBD2
CASPPPGDRSTDTQYF TRBJ2-3 TRBV18 .
CASSGAGIAYNSPLHF TRBJ1-6 TRBV19 .
CASSRDSSSYEQYF TRBJ2-7 TRBV6-5 .
CASSLLVGGELFF TRBJ2-1 TRBV11-2 TRBD2
CAWTRTGLSEKLFF TRBJ1-4 TRBV30 TRBD1
CASSLAVQETQYF TRBJ2-5 TRBV5-1 .